These 9 T cell receptor beta chains came from one sample sequenced in a study of blood T cells in healthy people across ages. A second roughly 7 to 12 cycle PCR used barcoded and J-beta primers. MiXCR was run by TCRdb on the 5' RACE reads, yielding one entry per CDR3 protein. The profile covers 650,000 to 1,000,000 distinct CDR3 sequences, with about 42% appearing a single time and 15% to 20% taken by the ten largest. The specimen was blood. These TCRs come from an elderly man in good health.

The V call is TRBV4-2, the J call TRBJ2-7, with 7 bases aligning to TRBD1. The CDR3 is 15 amino acids. With 5 bases clipped from V and 5 bases from J, the junction kept 12 bases outside the gene matches. Per the germline V gene, CDR1 is LGHNA and CDR2 is YNFKEQ. The chain's CDR3 is CASSFTGTAINEQYF. The CDR3 region has the DNA TGTGCCAGCAGCTTCACCGGGACAGCCATAAACGAGCAGTACTTC.

V is TRBV11-2 and J is TRBJ1-6; 7 bases match TRBD1. Germline CDR1 is SGHAT and CDR2 is FQNNGV. With 6 bases clipped from V and 7 bases from J, the junction kept 6 bases outside the gene matches. CDR3 length: 14 residues. The CDR3 here is CASRPTGRNSPLHF. CDR3 sequence (DNA): TGTGCCAGCAGGCCGACAGGGCGGAATTCACCCCTCCACTTT.

The chain employs TRBV12-3 or TRBV12-4 and TRBJ2-1, with D perhaps TRBD1 (5 bases). CDR3 length equals 14 residues. Trimming removed 5 bases at V and 3 bases at J, with 11 bases between. CDR3 in DNA: TGTGCCAGCAGTGTTGAGACAGACTACAATGAGCAGTTCTTC. It translates to CASSVETDYNEQFF.

Of note for this clonotype: A much larger clone differs by one base, so this may be a read error. The chain combines TRBV20-1 with TRBJ2-5, with 8 nucleotides matching TRBD2. J gave up 11 bases and V 3 bases, and 17 bases lay outside the gene matches. CDR3 length equals 15 residues. Germline loops: CDR1 DFQATT, CDR2 SNEGSKA (reference sequence). The CDR3 loop reads CSARRPGLGSNEQYF. The CDR3 nucleotides read TGCAGTGCTAGGAGACCGGGACTAGGATCCAATGAGCAGTACTTC.

The chain has TRBV5-1 and TRBJ2-3, with D uncertain. The V end was cut by 3 bases, the J end by 0 bases, with 14 bases between. Germline CDR1 and CDR2: SGHRS and YFSETQ. This CDR3 region has 16 residues. The CDR3, as DNA: TGCGCCAGCAGCTATCCCCCGGCAGCTAGCACAGATACGCAGTATTTT. It specifies CASSYPPAASTDTQYF. Together with reference TRBV5-1 and TRBJ2-3, the CDR3 gives the full variable domain: KAGVTQTPRYLIKTRGQQVTLSCSPISGHRSVSWYQQTPGQGLQFLFEYFSETQRNKGNFPGRFSGRQFSNSRSEMNVSTLELGDSALYLCASSYPPAASTDTQYFGPGTRLTVL.

This clonotype was seen a handful of times. The rearrangement joins TRBV6-1 to TRBJ2-5; the match to TRBD2 covers 13 bases. Germline CDR1 reads MNHNS; CDR2 reads SASEGT. CDR3 length equals 16 residues. V trimming: 6 bases; J trimming: 3 bases; junction bases outside the gene matches: 7. Here the CDR3 DNA reads TGTGCCAGCAGACTAGCGGGAGGGCCCCGTAAAGAGACCCAGTACTTC. Translation: CASRLAGGPRKETQYF.

This sequence joins TRBV14 and TRBJ2-4, with D perhaps TRBD2 (5 bases). The V and J ends lost 0 bases and 6 bases respectively, with 12 bases between them. The CDR3 loop spans 15 amino acids. Per germline, CDR1 SGHDN and CDR2 FVKESK. The CDR3 protein is CASSQEAAGRNIQYF. CDR3 DNA: TGTGCCAGCAGCCAAGAAGCCGCGGGCAGAAACATTCAGTACTTC.

This clonotype was detected only once. The CDR3 sequence: CSARDVGTFNEQFF. As DNA, the CDR3 is TGCAGTGCTAGAGATGTCGGTACATTTAATGAGCAGTTCTTC. The chain links TRBV20-1 to TRBJ2-1; no definite D call. The CDR3 runs 14 residues. The germline V gene encodes CDR1 DFQATT and CDR2 SNEGSKA (reference sequence). Trimming left V 0 bases short and J 7 bases short, with 13 bases between.

In its sample, this clonotype was seen a few times. V usage is TRBV7-2 and J usage is TRBJ2-7, with D possibly being TRBD1 or TRBD2 (5 bases each). This CDR3 spans 14 amino acids. The V end lost 5 bases, the J end lost 7 bases, and 18 bases lay between the germline ends. Germline V gene lookup returns CDR1 SGHTA and CDR2 FQGNSA. The CDR3 reads CASSIDGTPREQYF. In nucleotides, the CDR3 is TGTGCCAGCAGCATTGACGGGACCCCGAGGGAGCAGTACTTC.